Listed below are T cell receptor beta chains from one sample, sequenced in a study of blood T cell repertoires in COVID-19. The table came from immunoSEQ multiplex PCR; TCRdb's copy has only in-frame clones and leaves some out. The sample shows 90,000 or so clones, roughly 82% of them seen only once. Material: peripheral blood. Receptors originate from a human donor in a cohort sampled during active COVID-19. Each CDR3 is given with its conserved first and last residue.

j_call: TRBJ2-1; v_call: TRBV6-5; cdr3_aa: CASTPDRGDYNEQFF
j_call: TRBJ1-1; v_call: TRBV10-3; cdr3_aa: CAISERGQGGYVTEAFF
j_call: TRBJ1-6; v_call: TRBV10-2; cdr3_aa: CASSPRDRVFSPLHF
j_call: TRBJ1-2; v_call: TRBV28; cdr3_aa: CASTTSGGVSGYTF
j_call: TRBJ1-1; v_call: TRBV5-1; cdr3_aa: CASSLAPDGLIEAFF
j_call: TRBJ2-1; v_call: TRBV28; cdr3_aa: CASSLYGSGVNNEQFF
j_call: TRBJ1-2; v_call: TRBV5-4; cdr3_aa: CASSLRGQGTEGYTF
j_call: TRBJ1-5; v_call: TRBV2; cdr3_aa: CASSSVTGDQPQHF
j_call: TRBJ2-7; v_call: TRBV30; cdr3_aa: CAWGTGVSSYEQYF
j_call: TRBJ2-1; v_call: TRBV5-5; cdr3_aa: CASSWVVEGAGEQFF
j_call: TRBJ2-2; v_call: TRBV7-2; cdr3_aa: CASSPFRGGELFF
j_call: TRBJ1-1; v_call: TRBV2; cdr3_aa: CASSATDMNTEAFF
j_call: TRBJ1-6; v_call: TRBV7-3; cdr3_aa: CASSSDRYSPLHF
j_call: TRBJ1-4; v_call: TRBV5-1; cdr3_aa: CASSLSGGEKLFF
j_call: TRBJ2-3; v_call: TRBV28; cdr3_aa: CASRGGFTDTQYF
j_call: TRBJ2-7; v_call: TRBV9; cdr3_aa: CASSVGPEFEQYF
j_call: TRBJ2-5; v_call: TRBV6-2/TRBV6-3; cdr3_aa: CASSYGDRGRETQYF
j_call: TRBJ1-3; v_call: TRBV13; cdr3_aa: CASSPRDRVTADTIYF
j_call: TRBJ2-5; v_call: TRBV12-5; cdr3_aa: CASGQWGGETQYF
j_call: TRBJ2-7; v_call: TRBV7-9; cdr3_aa: CASRFDRGPSYEQYF
j_call: TRBJ1-2; v_call: TRBV7-8; cdr3_aa: CASSLNWREGLYGYTF
j_call: TRBJ2-7; v_call: TRBV7-9; cdr3_aa: CASSHYRSGRDYEQYF
j_call: TRBJ1-1; v_call: TRBV6-2/TRBV6-3; cdr3_aa: CASSYSKSGTEAFF
j_call: TRBJ2-1; v_call: TRBV9; cdr3_aa: CASSVEPGLAGHEQFF
j_call: TRBJ2-7; v_call: TRBV20-1; cdr3_aa: CSASRRRPREQYF
j_call: TRBJ2-7; v_call: TRBV5-5; cdr3_aa: CASSASLLSSYEQYF
j_call: TRBJ1-1; v_call: TRBV29-1; cdr3_aa: CSAQAPMNTEAFF
j_call: TRBJ2-1; v_call: TRBV5-1; cdr3_aa: CASSLGQNSYNEQFF
j_call: TRBJ1-1; v_call: TRBV10-3; cdr3_aa: CAISGGANTEAFF
j_call: TRBJ2-7; v_call: TRBV10-3; cdr3_aa: CAITNGGSREQYF
j_call: TRBJ1-5; v_call: TRBV28; cdr3_aa: CASTQSEGSWQPQHF
j_call: TRBJ1-2; v_call: TRBV7-9; cdr3_aa: CASSNSGGRSYGYTF
j_call: TRBJ1-2; v_call: TRBV11-2; cdr3_aa: CASTKAGAGEGYTF
j_call: TRBJ1-3; v_call: TRBV7-8; cdr3_aa: CASSLVGTAGNTIYF
j_call: TRBJ2-3; v_call: TRBV19; cdr3_aa: CASSIPGQPRTDTQYF
j_call: TRBJ2-1; v_call: TRBV9; cdr3_aa: CASSIDPSEQFF
j_call: TRBJ2-5; v_call: TRBV12-3/TRBV12-4; cdr3_aa: CASRPRLWETQYF
j_call: TRBJ2-1; v_call: TRBV3-1/TRBV3-2; cdr3_aa: CASSQGPGLAVYNEQFF
j_call: TRBJ2-7; v_call: TRBV10-2; cdr3_aa: CASSPGRGGAYEQYF
j_call: TRBJ1-2; v_call: TRBV6-1; cdr3_aa: CASSDEGAPNFNYGYTF
j_call: TRBJ2-1; v_call: TRBV9; cdr3_aa: CASSVSLAGDGEQFF
j_call: TRBJ2-2; v_call: TRBV10-3; cdr3_aa: CAISGGASGELFF
j_call: TRBJ2-7; v_call: TRBV5-1; cdr3_aa: CASSSGQVPYEQYF
j_call: TRBJ1-3; v_call: TRBV18; cdr3_aa: CASSPITDRGASSGNTIYF
j_call: TRBJ2-7; v_call: TRBV7-2; cdr3_aa: CASSFIGNGGGSYEQYF
j_call: TRBJ2-1; v_call: TRBV19; cdr3_aa: CASSRRSSYNEQFF